A single sample is the source of the 32 T cell receptor beta chains below, sequenced in a study of blood T cell repertoires in COVID-19. Data came from immunoSEQ multiplex PCR; TCRdb stores just in-frame clones and leaves some out. The sample has tens of thousands of clones, approximately 83% seen once; the top ten hold roughly 2.5%. The sample was peripheral blood. Receptors originate from a man older than 75 with active or convalescent COVID-19.

CDR3 coding DNA: TGTGCCAGCAGTTTAGCCAAGGGACAGGGATACTATGGCTACACCTTC. Its translation is CASSLAKGQGYYGYTF. The chain joins TRBV27 to TRBJ1-2; 9 bases fit TRBD1. The CDR3 is made up of 16 amino acids. With V trimmed by 2 bases and J by 3 bases, 7 bases remained unmatched. Germline lookup yields CDR1 MNHEY and CDR2 SMNVEV (reference sequence).

The chain couples TRBV30 to TRBJ2-1; 12 nucleotides line up with TRBD2. The CDR3 consists of 13 residues. The J segment lost 14 bases and the V segment lost 1 base, leaving 6 bases of the junction unmatched. The V gene's germline CDR1 is GTSNPN and CDR2 SVGIG (reference sequence). The CDR3 region has the DNA TGTGCCTGGAGTGGGCTAGCGGGGGGGAGGAAGTTCTTC. Protein sequence: CAWSGLAGGRKFF.

The chain uses TRBV7-2 and TRBJ2-5; the match to TRBD1 covers 7 bases. CDR1 and CDR2 (germline): SGHTA, FQGNSA. The V gene end was trimmed by 6 bases and the J gene end by 4 bases; junction bases not matched to a gene: 14. The CDR3 loop spans 16 amino acids. CDR3 in amino acids: CASSPQGVRSGETQYF. The CDR3 DNA reads TGTGCCAGCAGTCCCCAGGGGGTCAGGTCGGGAGAGACCCAGTACTTC.

The chain uses TRBV7-2 and TRBJ2-7, with D tentatively TRBD2 (6 bases). This CDR3 comprises 16 residues. Trimming shortened V by 1 base and J by 0 bases, and 13 bases separated the two germline ends. Germline CDR1 and CDR2: SGHTA and FQGNSA. CDR3 loop: CASSLGLASSSYEQYF. The CDR3 bases are TGTGCCAGCAGCTTAGGCCTAGCGTCCAGCTCCTACGAGCAGTACTTC.

This chain connects TRBV6-5 to TRBJ2-7, with D perhaps TRBD1 (6 bases). V was shortened by 4 bases and J by 2 bases, with 12 bases between the two germline ends. Germline V gene data show CDR1 as MNHEY and CDR2 as SVGAGI. The CDR3 sequence is 14 residues long. In DNA form, the CDR3 reads TGTGCCAGCAGTTGGACAGATATGACCTACGAGCAGTACTTC. Amino acids: CASSWTDMTYEQYF.

CDR3 amino acids: CASSRAGGRTGELFF. The CDR3 bases are TGTGCCAGCAGTCGGGCAGGGGGACGAACCGGGGAGCTGTTTTTT. The chain is built from TRBV28 and TRBJ2-2; 7 bases align to TRBD1. V dropped 5 bases and J dropped 5; count of bases not matched to a gene: 8. The CDR3 loop spans 15 amino acids. The germline gives CDR1 MDHEN, CDR2 SYDVKM. Variable domain in full (rest from reference TRBV28 and TRBJ2-2): DVKVTQSSRYLVKRTGEKVFLECVQDMDHENMFWYRQDPGLGLRLIYFSYDVKMKEKGDIPEGYSVSREKKERFSLILESASTNQTSMYLCASSRAGGRTGELFFGEGSRLTVL.

DNA for the CDR3: TGTGCCAGTAGTAGGAGCATTAGCTACGAGCAGTACTTC. Its protein is CASSRSISYEQYF. The chain combines TRBV19 with TRBJ2-7; D is uncertain. The CDR3 is 13 amino acids. The V end lost 4 bases, the J end lost 3 bases, and 10 bases lay between the germline ends. Per the germline V gene, CDR1 is LNHDA and CDR2 is SQIVND (reference sequence).

The sample holds one count of this clone. The chain links TRBV5-1 to TRBJ2-5; 10 bases align to TRBD1. The CDR3 is 16 amino acids. V dropped 4 bases and J dropped 2; count of bases not matched to a gene: 8. Germline V lookup: CDR1 SGHRS, CDR2 YFSETQ. The CDR3 coding sequence is TGCGCCAGCAGCCCCGGGACAGGGGTTAATCAAGAGACCCAGTACTTC. Protein product: CASSPGTGVNQETQYF.

The chain employs TRBV6-5 and TRBJ2-5; 9 bases map to TRBD1. Germline CDR1 MNHEY, CDR2 SVGAGI. The V segment lost 6 bases and the J segment 5 bases; nucleotides outside the gene matches: 4. The length of the CDR3 is 13 residues. Written as DNA, the CDR3 is TGTGCCAGCAGGAGGACAGGGGCGGAGACCCAGTACTTC. Protein: CASRRTGAETQYF.

This chain joins TRBV9 and TRBJ2-7; tentative D call: TRBD1 (6 bases). The V and J ends lost 2 bases and 3 bases respectively, with 18 bases between them. The germline gives CDR1 SGDLS, CDR2 YYNGEE. The CDR3 totals 16 residues. This CDR3 is CASSVGPRTAGYEQYF. The CDR3 region has the DNA TGTGCCAGCAGCGTGGGCCCCAGGACAGCCGGCTACGAGCAGTACTTC.

The chain joins TRBV7-9 to TRBJ1-4, with unresolved D. Germline V gene data show CDR1 as SEHNR and CDR2 as FQNEAQ (reference sequence). V was shortened by 1 base and J by 8 bases, with 8 bases between the two germline ends. This CDR3 has 13 residues. CDR3 sequence: CASSLGMGEKLFF. The CDR3 DNA reads as TGTGCCAGCAGCTTAGGAATGGGCGAAAAACTGTTTTTT.

This chain connects TRBV29-1 to TRBJ2-2; TRBD1 might be the D (5 bases). Germline CDR1 SQVTM, CDR2 ANQGSEA. The CDR3 runs 11 residues. V lost 4 bases, J lost 9 bases, and 9 bases lay in between. The CDR3 DNA follows: TGCAGCGTTGCTGACAGTAGGGAGCTGTTTTTT. Protein product: CSVADSRELFF.

J is TRBJ2-1 and V is TRBV3-1 (or the pseudogene TRBV3-2); no firm D call. CDR1 LGHDT and CDR2 YNNKEL come from the germline V gene (reference sequence). The CDR3 runs to 15 residues. The V and J ends lost 4 bases and 1 base respectively, with 11 bases between them. The CDR3 DNA reads as TGTGCCAGCAGCCCTAACTCAGGATCCTACAATGAGCAGTTCTTC. It specifies CASSPNSGSYNEQFF.

This clone has just a few counts. The gene calls are TRBV4-3 and TRBJ2-5; 10 nucleotides line up with TRBD1. The CDR3 totals 16 residues. J gave up 5 bases and V 4 bases, and 10 bases lay outside the gene matches. Looked up from germline, CDR1 is LGHNA and CDR2 is YSLEER. The CDR3 coding sequence is TGCGCCAGCAGCCTCACCCGGGACAGGGGTCAGGAGACCCAGTACTTC. Its protein product is CASSLTRDRGQETQYF.

In nucleotides, the CDR3 is TGTGCCAGCAGCTTAGACGGCAGCGGGACCTACGAGCAGTACTTC. It specifies CASSLDGSGTYEQYF. V gene TRBV7-2 combines with J gene TRBJ2-7; TRBD2 matches 7 bases. V shed 1 base, J shed 2 bases, and the junction held 5 bases outside the gene matches. The germline gives CDR1 SGHTA, CDR2 FQGNSA. CDR3 length equals 15 residues. Complete variable domain (other parts from reference TRBV7-2 and TRBJ2-7): GAGVSQSPSNKVTEKGKDVELRCDPISGHTALYWYRQSLGQGLEFLIYFQGNSAPDKSGLPSDRFSAERTGGSVSTLTIQRTQQEDSAVYLCASSLDGSGTYEQYFGPGTRLTVT.

This clone was picked up one time. V and J are TRBV28 and TRBJ2-5, with D possibly matching TRBD2 (7 bases). The germline V and J ends were trimmed by 3 bases and 6 bases, with 17 bases remaining between them. CDR3 length: 15 amino acids. Germline-derived CDR1 and CDR2 are MDHEN and SYDVKM. The CDR3 reads CASSFLGGGSQTQYF. The CDR3 DNA is TGTGCCAGCAGTTTCCTGGGGGGGGGCTCGCAGACCCAGTACTTC.

The chain has TRBV10-3 and TRBJ2-1, with 10 bases identical to TRBD2. The CDR3 has 14 residues. Germline V gives CDR1 ENHRY, CDR2 SYGVKD. J gave up 8 bases and V 6 bases, and 7 bases lay outside the gene matches. This CDR3 is CAIRSGRAGDEQFF. CDR3 coding DNA: TGTGCCATCAGGAGCGGGAGGGCCGGCGATGAGCAGTTCTTC.

The chain is built from TRBV15 and TRBJ2-5; weak D call: TRBD1 (5 bases). CDR1 LNHNV and CDR2 YYDKDF come from the germline V gene (reference sequence). This CDR3 spans 16 amino acids. V lost 0 bases and J 4 bases, leaving 15 bases between the germline ends. The CDR3: CATSRDAGSGVETQYF. CDR3 nucleotides: TGTGCCACCAGCAGAGATGCAGGGTCTGGGGTAGAGACCCAGTACTTC. The variable domain in full, with the rest retrieved from reference TRBV15 and TRBJ2-5, is DAMVIQNPRYQVTQFGKPVTLSCSQTLNHNVMYWYQQKSSQAPKLLFHYYDKDFNNEADTPDNFQSRRPNTSFCFLDIRSPGLGDTAMYLCATSRDAGSGVETQYFGPGTRLLVL.

V usage is TRBV27 and J usage is TRBJ2-3; tentative D call: TRBD1 (6 bases). Germline V lookup: CDR1 MNHEY, CDR2 SMNVEV (reference sequence). This CDR3 has 16 amino acids. With 6 bases removed from V and 12 bases from J, the gap between germline ends came to 28 bases. The DNA for the CDR3 is TGTGCCAGCAGACGTTCGGGGATGACAGGCGGCGCGTATCAGTATTTT. Amino acid sequence: CASRRSGMTGGAYQYF.

The rearrangement links TRBV3-1 (or the pseudogene TRBV3-2) to TRBJ1-6, with a weak D call TRBD1 (6 bases). The CDR3 runs to 14 residues. Trimming stripped 2 bases from V and 9 bases from J, with 11 bases between. The germline gives CDR1 LGHDT, CDR2 YNNKEL (reference sequence). This CDR3 is CASSQNTGSSPLHF. Written as DNA, the CDR3 is TGTGCCAGCAGCCAAAATACAGGGTCTTCACCCCTCCACTTT.

This clone was picked up one time. The chain is built from TRBV11-3 and TRBJ1-2, with D possibly being TRBD1 (6 bases). Trimming removed 5 bases from V and 4 bases from J, with 11 bases in between. The CDR3 totals 13 residues. The germline V gene has CDR1 SGHNT and CDR2 YENEEA. The CDR3 region is CASSPRDTYGYTF. The CDR3 coding sequence is TGTGCCAGCAGCCCCCGGGACACCTATGGCTACACCTTC. The entire variable domain, with the rest obtained from reference TRBV11-3 and TRBJ1-2, is as follows: EAGVVQSPRYKIIEKKQPVAFWCNPISGHNTLYWYLQNLGQGPELLIRYENEEAVDDSQLPKDRFSAERLKGVDSTLKIQPAELGDSAVYLCASSPRDTYGYTFGSGTRLTVV.

The CDR3 protein is CASSPGTSGRAILETQYF. The CDR3 nucleotides are TGTGCCAGCAGTCCCGGGACTAGCGGGAGGGCCATTTTAGAGACCCAGTACTTC. The chain couples TRBV28 to TRBJ2-5; TRBD2 agrees at 16 bases. The CDR3 has 18 residues. V lost 5 bases, J lost 4 bases, and 10 bases stayed unmatched. CDR1 and CDR2 from the germline V gene are MDHEN and SYDVKM.

This clone was counted once. The chain uses TRBV19 and TRBJ1-5; D is unresolved. CDR3 length: 14 residues. Trimming took 5 bases from V and 3 from J, leaving 11 bases between them. Germline lookup yields CDR1 LNHDA and CDR2 SQIVND (reference sequence). CDR3 DNA: TGTGCCAGTAGTTCTTCTTCAGTCAATCAGCCCCAGCATTTT. Translation gives CASSSSSVNQPQHF.

CDR3 region: CASSGRRQAHGAFF. The CDR3 nucleotides are TGTGCCAGCAGCGGGAGAAGACAGGCCCACGGAGCTTTCTTT. The chain employs TRBV7-8 and TRBJ1-1, with a weak D call TRBD1 (6 bases). Deletions cut 5 bases from V and 10 bases from J, with 20 bases between. This CDR3 comprises 14 residues. Germline V gene data show CDR1 as SGHVS and CDR2 as FQNEAQ.

V and J are TRBV30 and TRBJ1-1, with D perhaps TRBD1 (5 bases). CDR1 and CDR2 (germline): GTSNPN, SVGIG (reference sequence). The CDR3 runs 15 residues. Trimming pared 2 bases from V and 0 bases from J, leaving 13 bases between. The CDR3 region is CAWSPSRGMNTEAFF. The DNA of the CDR3 is TGTGCCTGGAGTCCAAGTAGGGGAATGAACACTGAAGCTTTCTTT.

The rearrangement uses TRBV12-2 and TRBJ2-3; TRBD1 is taken as the D call from the table, unchecked against the DNA. TRBV12-2 is tagged as a pseudogene. This CDR3 spans 16 amino acids. For the CDR3, the DNA is TGTGCAAGTCGCTTTCGTGACAGGGGCCCCACAGATACGCAGTATTTT. This gives the protein CASRFRDRGPTDTQYF.

This chain uses TRBV5-3 with TRBJ2-1; 8 positions agree with TRBD2. TRBV5-3 qualifies as an ORF whose function is uncertain. The CDR3 contains 14 residues. Trimming at V came to 4 bases and at J to 5 bases, leaving 5 bases not matched to a gene. The CDR3 DNA is TGTGCCAGAAGCGGGGGACTAGTTGACAATGAGCAGTTCTTC. Protein: CARSGGLVDNEQFF.

The rearrangement uses TRBV3-1 (or the pseudogene TRBV3-2) and TRBJ1-1; possible D gene TRBD1, 5 bases. Trimming removed 4 bases at V and 2 bases at J, with 17 bases between. This CDR3 region has 16 residues. Germline V lookup: CDR1 LGHDT, CDR2 YNNKEL (reference sequence). The CDR3, as DNA: TGTGCCAGCAGCCCAGAAAGAACAGGCAGTAACACTGAAGCTTTCTTT. This encodes CASSPERTGSNTEAFF.

The chain combines TRBV2 with TRBJ2-1; 9 bases align to TRBD1. CDR3 length: 14 residues. J was trimmed by 5 bases and V by 7 bases; bases with no gene match: 6. Germline V CDR1 and CDR2: SNHLY, FYNNEI. CDR3 region: CASIQGASNNEQFF. Written as DNA, the CDR3 is TGTGCCAGCATACAGGGGGCCTCTAACAATGAGCAGTTCTTC.

J is TRBJ2-7 and V is TRBV29-1; 7 bases are shared with TRBD1. This CDR3 region has 12 residues. Trimming at V came to 1 base and at J to 4 bases, leaving 1 base not matched to a gene. Germline CDR1 and CDR2: SQVTM and ANQGSEA. The CDR3 bases are TGCAGCGTTGAAGTGACAGGGTACGAGCAGTACTTC. It is translated as CSVEVTGYEQYF.

The chain links TRBV5-4 to TRBJ1-4, with TRBD1 matching 12 bases. Germline CDR1 and CDR2: SGHNT and YYREEE (reference sequence). V gave up 3 bases and J gave up 6 bases; unmatched junction bases: 15. This CDR3 spans 19 amino acids. The CDR3 DNA reads TGTGCCAGCAGCTCAACCGGGACAGGGGGCGTCGATGCGTATGAAAAACTGTTTTTT. It yields the protein CASSSTGTGGVDAYEKLFF.

J is TRBJ1-6 and V is TRBV3-1 (or the pseudogene TRBV3-2); 8 nucleotides align to TRBD1. J gave up 5 bases and V 1 base, and 4 bases lay outside the gene matches. Germline CDR1 and CDR2: LGHDT and YNNKEL (reference sequence). This CDR3 contains 16 residues. Here the CDR3 DNA reads TGTGCCAGCAGCCAAGGGACAGGGCATGATAATTCACCCCTCCACTTT. Protein sequence: CASSQGTGHDNSPLHF.